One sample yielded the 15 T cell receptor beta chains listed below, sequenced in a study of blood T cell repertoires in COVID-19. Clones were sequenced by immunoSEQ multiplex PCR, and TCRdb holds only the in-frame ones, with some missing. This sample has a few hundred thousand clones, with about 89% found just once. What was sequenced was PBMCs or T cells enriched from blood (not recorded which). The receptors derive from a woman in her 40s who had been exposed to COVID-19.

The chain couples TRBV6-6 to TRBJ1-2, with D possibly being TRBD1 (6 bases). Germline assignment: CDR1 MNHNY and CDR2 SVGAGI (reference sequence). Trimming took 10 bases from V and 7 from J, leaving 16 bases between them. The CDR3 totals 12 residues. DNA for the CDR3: TGTGCCACCCAACAGGGAAATCGTGGCTACACCTTC. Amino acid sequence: CATQQGNRGYTF.

The CDR3, as DNA: TGCGCCAGCAGCCAAGAATTAAGGCAGGGAGAGACCCAGTACTTC. The encoded protein is CASSQELRQGETQYF. V is TRBV4-1 and J is TRBJ2-5; possible D gene TRBD1, 5 bases. The V and J ends lost 0 bases and 4 bases respectively, with 12 bases between them. CDR1 and CDR2 (germline): MGHRA, YSYEKL. The CDR3 length is 15 residues.

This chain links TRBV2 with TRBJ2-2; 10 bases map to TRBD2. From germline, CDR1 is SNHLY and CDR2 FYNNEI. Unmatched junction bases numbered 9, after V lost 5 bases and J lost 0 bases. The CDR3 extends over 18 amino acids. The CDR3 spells CASSSKGSGGPNTGELFF. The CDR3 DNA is TGTGCCAGCAGTTCGAAAGGTAGCGGGGGGCCGAACACCGGGGAGCTGTTTTTT.

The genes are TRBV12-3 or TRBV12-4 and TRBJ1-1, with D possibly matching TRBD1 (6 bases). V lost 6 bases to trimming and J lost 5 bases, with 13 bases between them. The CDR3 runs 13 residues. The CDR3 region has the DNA TGTGCCAGCAGCAGGGGAGTAGGGACTGAAGCTTTCTTT. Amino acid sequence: CASSRGVGTEAFF.

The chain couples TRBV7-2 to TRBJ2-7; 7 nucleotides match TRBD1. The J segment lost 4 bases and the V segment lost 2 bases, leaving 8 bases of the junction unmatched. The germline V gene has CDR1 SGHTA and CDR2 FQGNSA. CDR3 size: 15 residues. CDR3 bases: TGTGCCAGCAGCTTAACAGTGACAGGGATTTACGAGCAGTACTTC. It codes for CASSLTVTGIYEQYF. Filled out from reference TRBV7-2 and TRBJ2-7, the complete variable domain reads GAGVSQSPSNKVTEKGKDVELRCDPISGHTALYWYRQSLGQGLEFLIYFQGNSAPDKSGLPSDRFSAERTGGSVSTLTIQRTQQEDSAVYLCASSLTVTGIYEQYFGPGTRLTVT.

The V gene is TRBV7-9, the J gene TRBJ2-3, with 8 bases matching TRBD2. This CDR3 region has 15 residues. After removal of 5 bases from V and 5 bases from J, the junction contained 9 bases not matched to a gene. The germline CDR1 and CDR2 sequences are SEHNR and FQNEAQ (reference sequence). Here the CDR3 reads CASSPSGLDGDTQYF. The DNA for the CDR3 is TGTGCCAGCAGCCCTTCGGGACTAGATGGAGATACGCAGTATTTT.

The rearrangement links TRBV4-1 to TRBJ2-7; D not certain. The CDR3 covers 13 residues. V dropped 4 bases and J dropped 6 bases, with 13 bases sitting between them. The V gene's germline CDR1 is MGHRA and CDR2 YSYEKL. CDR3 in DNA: TGCGCCAGCAGCCGAGGTAGCATCAGCGAGCAGTACTTC. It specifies CASSRGSISEQYF.

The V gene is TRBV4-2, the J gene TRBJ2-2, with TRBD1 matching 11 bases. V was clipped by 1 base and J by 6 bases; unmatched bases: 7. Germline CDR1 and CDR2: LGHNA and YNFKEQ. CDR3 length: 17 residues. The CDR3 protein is CASSQGTGTGGAGELFF. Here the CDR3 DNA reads TGTGCCAGCAGCCAAGGTACCGGGACAGGGGGAGCCGGGGAGCTGTTTTTT.

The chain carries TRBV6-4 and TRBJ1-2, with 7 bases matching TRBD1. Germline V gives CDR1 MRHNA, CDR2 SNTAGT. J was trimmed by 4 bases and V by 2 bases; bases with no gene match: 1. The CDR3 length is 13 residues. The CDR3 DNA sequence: TGTGCCAGCAGTGACGGGGACAGCTATGGCTACACCTTC. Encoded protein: CASSDGDSYGYTF.

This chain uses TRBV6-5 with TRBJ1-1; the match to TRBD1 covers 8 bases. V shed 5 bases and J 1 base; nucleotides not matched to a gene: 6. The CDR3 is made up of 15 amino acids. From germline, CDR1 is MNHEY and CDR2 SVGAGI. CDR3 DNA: TGTGCCAGCAGTCTAGACAGGGGAGGGAACACTGAAGCTTTCTTT. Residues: CASSLDRGGNTEAFF.

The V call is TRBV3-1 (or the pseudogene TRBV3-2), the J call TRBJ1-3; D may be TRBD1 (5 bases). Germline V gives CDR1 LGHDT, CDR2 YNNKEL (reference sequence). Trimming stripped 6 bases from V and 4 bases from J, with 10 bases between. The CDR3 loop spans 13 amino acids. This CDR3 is CASSRGSGNTIYF. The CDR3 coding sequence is TGTGCCAGCAGTAGGGGATCAGGAAACACCATATATTTT.

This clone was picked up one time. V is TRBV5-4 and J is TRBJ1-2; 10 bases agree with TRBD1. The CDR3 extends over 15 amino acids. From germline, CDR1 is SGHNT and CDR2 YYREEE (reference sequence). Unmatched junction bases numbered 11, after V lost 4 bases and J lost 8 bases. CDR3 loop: CASSPSRGQGLGYTF. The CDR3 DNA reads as TGTGCCAGCAGCCCCTCGCGGGGACAGGGGTTGGGCTACACCTTC.

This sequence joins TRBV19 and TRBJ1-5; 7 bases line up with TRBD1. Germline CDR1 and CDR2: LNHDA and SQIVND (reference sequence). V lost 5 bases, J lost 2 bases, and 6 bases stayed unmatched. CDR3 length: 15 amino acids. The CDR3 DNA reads TGTGCCAGTAGTCAGGGGGGCAATGGCAATCAGCCCCAGCATTTT. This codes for CASSQGGNGNQPQHF.

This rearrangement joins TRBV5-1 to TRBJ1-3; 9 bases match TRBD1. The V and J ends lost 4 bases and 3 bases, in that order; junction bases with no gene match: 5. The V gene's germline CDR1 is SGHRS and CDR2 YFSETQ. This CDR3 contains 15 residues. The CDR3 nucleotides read TGCGCCAGCAGCGTTATGACAGGGGGTGGAAACACCATATATTTT. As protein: CASSVMTGGGNTIYF.

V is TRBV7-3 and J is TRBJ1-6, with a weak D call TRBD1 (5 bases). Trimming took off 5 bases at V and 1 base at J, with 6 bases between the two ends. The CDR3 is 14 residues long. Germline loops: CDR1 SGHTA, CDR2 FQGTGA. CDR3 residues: CASSKGSYNSPLHF. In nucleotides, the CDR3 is TGTGCCAGCAGCAAGGGGTCCTATAATTCACCCCTCCACTTT. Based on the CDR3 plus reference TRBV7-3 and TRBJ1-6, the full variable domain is GAGVSQTPSNKVTEKGKYVELRCDPISGHTALYWYRQSLGQGPEFLIYFQGTGAADDSGLPNDRFFAVRPEGSVSTLKIQRTERGDSAVYLCASSKGSYNSPLHFGNGTRLTVT.